The 6 T cell receptor beta chains reported below all come from one sample, sequenced in a study of blood T cell repertoires in COVID-19. Profiling relied on immunoSEQ multiplex PCR, and the TCRdb table lists in-frame clones only, not all of them. The sample lists around 82,000 clones; about 82% were seen once. Sequences were obtained from peripheral blood. The receptors stem from a man over 45 with COVID-19, enrolled during active disease.

V gene TRBV5-4 combines with J gene TRBJ2-7; perhaps TRBD2 as D (6 bases). CDR1 and CDR2 (germline): SGHNT, YYREEE (reference sequence). Trimming removed 4 bases from V and 2 bases from J, with 16 bases in between. The CDR3 runs 15 residues. Written as DNA, the CDR3 is TGTGCCAGCAGCCGACCGGGACGGAGGGCCTACGAGCAGTACTTC. This translates into CASSRPGRRAYEQYF.

The chain has TRBV4-3 and TRBJ2-2; 14 bases are shared with TRBD2. The junction had 9 bases not matched to a gene; V was cut back by 4 bases and J by 5 bases. Per the germline V gene, CDR1 is LGHNA and CDR2 is YSLEER. The CDR3 length is 18 residues. The CDR3 region is CASSRGLAGGTGTGELFF. The CDR3 DNA reads TGCGCCAGCAGCCGAGGACTAGCGGGAGGCACAGGGACCGGGGAGCTGTTTTTT.

This clone is a singleton in its sample. V gene TRBV19 combines with J gene TRBJ2-7; D perhaps matches TRBD2 (6 bases). V lost 3 bases and J 2 bases, leaving 17 bases between the germline ends. Per the germline V gene, CDR1 is LNHDA and CDR2 is SQIVND (reference sequence). The CDR3 covers 16 residues. The CDR3, as DNA: TGTGCCAGTAGTATTCGGAGGGACTCTACTCCCTACGAGCAGTACTTC. Its translation is CASSIRRDSTPYEQYF.

This chain joins TRBV25-1 and TRBJ1-6, with a tentative D call TRBD1 (5 bases). The CDR3 contains 14 residues. CDR1 is MGHDK and CDR2 is SYGVNS in the germline V gene. The ends were cut back, 3 bases at V and 4 bases at J, with 7 bases in the middle. The CDR3, as DNA: TGTGCCAGCAGTGAGGGGCGGTATAATTCACCCCTCCACTTT. Translating it yields CASSEGRYNSPLHF.

J is TRBJ2-1 and V is TRBV28; D perhaps matches TRBD1 (6 bases). V gave up 1 base and J gave up 4 bases, with 14 bases separating them. The CDR3 length is 16 residues. The germline V gene has CDR1 MDHEN and CDR2 SYDVKM. CDR3 coding DNA: TGTGCCAGCAGTTTATCCCTAGGACAGCTTTACAATGAGCAGTTCTTC. This codes for CASSLSLGQLYNEQFF.

This sequence joins TRBV5-4 and TRBJ2-7; TRBD1 might be the D (5 bases). The CDR3 spans 14 residues. Trimming cost V 0 bases and J 2 bases, with 9 bases left between them. Germline V CDR1 and CDR2: SGHNT, YYREEE (reference sequence). The CDR3 nucleotides are TGTGCCAGCAGCTTGGCCCCAGGGACCTACGAGCAGTACTTC. Encoded protein: CASSLAPGTYEQYF. The full variable domain, completed using reference TRBV5-4 and TRBJ2-7, is ETGVTQSPTHLIKTRGQQVTLRCSSQSGHNTVSWYQQALGQGPQFIFQYYREEENGRGNFPPRFSGLQFPNYSSELNVNALELDDSALYLCASSLAPGTYEQYFGPGTRLTVT.